This TCR beta chain was retrieved from a study of T-cell reconstitution after alpha-beta-depleted transplantation in children. Study results and limitations: TCRbeta diversity was high at day 60 in some patients (a result of surviving recipient T cells and thymic progenitors). T cells produced anew were the main source of T-cell counts and diversity one year after transplant.

This clonotype has only a few counts. Its specificity is unknown. This sample's TCRbeta library carried unique molecular identifier barcodes. Using its own MiXCR run on the PCR reads, TCRdb lists one record per CDR3 protein. The sample carries 70,000 to 95,000 distinct CDR3 sequences, around 15% recorded once. The CDR3 totals 18 residues. Trimming cost V 7 bases and J 8 bases; bases outside gene matches: 22. Germline V gene lookup returns CDR1 MNHEY and CDR2 SMNVEV (reference sequence). The chain recombines TRBV27 with TRBJ1-2; TRBD1 matches at 10 bases. The sequence was collected from a male patient aged 2-9 years who had a stem cell transplant for acute lymphoblastic leukemia, so the T cells may come from the graft donor. Sequences were derived from PBMCs, mostly from graft donor cells, sampled 180 days after TCRalphabeta/CD19-depleted stem cell transplant. DNA of the CDR3: TGTGCCAGCACACCAGATCCGGGACAGGGGTATTTATTCTTGGGCTACACCTTC. It yields the protein CASTPDPGQGYLFLGYTF.